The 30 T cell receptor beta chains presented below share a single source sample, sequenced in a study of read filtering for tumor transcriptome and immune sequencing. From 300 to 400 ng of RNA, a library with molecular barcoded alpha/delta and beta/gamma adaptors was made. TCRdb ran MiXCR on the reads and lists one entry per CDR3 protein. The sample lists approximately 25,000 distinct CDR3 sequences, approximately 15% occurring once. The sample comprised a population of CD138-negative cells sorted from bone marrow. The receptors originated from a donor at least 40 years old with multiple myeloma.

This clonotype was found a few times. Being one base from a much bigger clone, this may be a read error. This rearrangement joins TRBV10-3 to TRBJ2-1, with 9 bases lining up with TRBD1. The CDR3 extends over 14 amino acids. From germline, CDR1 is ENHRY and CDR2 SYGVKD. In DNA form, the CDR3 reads TGTGCCACTTCCGGGACAGGGCATTACAGTGAGCAGTTCTTC. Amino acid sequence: CATSGTGHYSEQFF.

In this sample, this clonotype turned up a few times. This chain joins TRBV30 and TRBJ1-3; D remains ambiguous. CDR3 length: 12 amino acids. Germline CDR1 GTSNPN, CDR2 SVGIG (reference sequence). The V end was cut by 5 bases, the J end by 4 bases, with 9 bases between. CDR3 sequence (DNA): TGTGCCTGGGTAATGGGCGGAAACACCATATATTTT. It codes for CAWVMGGNTIYF. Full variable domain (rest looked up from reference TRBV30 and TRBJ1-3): SQTIHQWPATLVQPVGSPLSLECTVEGTSNPNLYWYRQAAGRGLQLLFYSVGIGQISSEVPQNLSASRPQDRQFILSSKKLLLSDSGFYLCAWVMGGNTIYFGEGSWLTVV.

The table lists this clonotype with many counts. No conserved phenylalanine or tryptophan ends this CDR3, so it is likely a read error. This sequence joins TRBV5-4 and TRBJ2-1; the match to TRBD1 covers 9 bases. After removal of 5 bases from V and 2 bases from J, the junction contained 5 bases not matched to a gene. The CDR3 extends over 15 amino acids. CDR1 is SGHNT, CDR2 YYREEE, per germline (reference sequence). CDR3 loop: CASRQDRGTYNEQFL. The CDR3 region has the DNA TGTGCCAGCAGGCAGGACAGGGGTACCTACAATGAGCAGTTCCTC.

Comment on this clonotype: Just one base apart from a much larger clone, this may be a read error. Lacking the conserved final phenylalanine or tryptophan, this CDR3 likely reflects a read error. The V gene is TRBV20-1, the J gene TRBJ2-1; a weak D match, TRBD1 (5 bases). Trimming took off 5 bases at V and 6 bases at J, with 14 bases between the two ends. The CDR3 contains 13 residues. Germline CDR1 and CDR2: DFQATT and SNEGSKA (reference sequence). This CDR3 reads CSAPPRQSNEQFC. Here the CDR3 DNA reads TGCAGTGCTCCGCCCAGACAGAGCAATGAGCAGTTCTGC.

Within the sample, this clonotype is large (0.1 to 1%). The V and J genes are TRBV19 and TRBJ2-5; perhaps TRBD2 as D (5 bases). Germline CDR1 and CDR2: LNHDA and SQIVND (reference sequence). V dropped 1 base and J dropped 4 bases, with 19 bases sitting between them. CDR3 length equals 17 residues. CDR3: CASSIVGPSQRRETQYF. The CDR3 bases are TGTGCCAGTAGTATAGTAGGCCCTAGCCAAAGGCGAGAGACCCAGTACTTC.

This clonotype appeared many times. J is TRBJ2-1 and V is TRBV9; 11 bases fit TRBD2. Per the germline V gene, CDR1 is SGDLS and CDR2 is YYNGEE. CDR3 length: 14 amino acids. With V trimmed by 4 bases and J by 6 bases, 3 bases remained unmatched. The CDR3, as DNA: TGTGCCAGCAGCATTAGCGGGGGGGTCAATGAGCAGTTCTTC. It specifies CASSISGGVNEQFF.

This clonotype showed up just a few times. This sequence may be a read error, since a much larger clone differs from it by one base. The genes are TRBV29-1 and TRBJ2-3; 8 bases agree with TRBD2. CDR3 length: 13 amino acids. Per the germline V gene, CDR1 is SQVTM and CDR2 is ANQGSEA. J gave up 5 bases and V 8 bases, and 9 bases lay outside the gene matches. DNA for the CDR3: TGCAGCACCGAGCGGGAGTGGGGAGATACGCAGTATTTT. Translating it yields CSTEREWGDTQYF.

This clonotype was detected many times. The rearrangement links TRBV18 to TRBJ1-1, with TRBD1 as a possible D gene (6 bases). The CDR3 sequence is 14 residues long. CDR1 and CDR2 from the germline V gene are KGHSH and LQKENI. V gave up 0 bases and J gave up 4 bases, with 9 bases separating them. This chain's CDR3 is CASSPPHRVTEAFF. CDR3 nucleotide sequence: TGTGCCAGCTCACCACCGCACAGGGTCACTGAAGCTTTCTTT.

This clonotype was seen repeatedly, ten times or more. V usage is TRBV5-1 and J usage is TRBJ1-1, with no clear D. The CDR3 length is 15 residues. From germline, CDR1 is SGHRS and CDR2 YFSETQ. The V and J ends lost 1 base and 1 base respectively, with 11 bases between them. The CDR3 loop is CASSLTGSQNTEAFF. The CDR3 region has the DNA TGCGCCAGCAGCTTGACTGGCAGCCAGAACACTGAAGCTTTCTTT.

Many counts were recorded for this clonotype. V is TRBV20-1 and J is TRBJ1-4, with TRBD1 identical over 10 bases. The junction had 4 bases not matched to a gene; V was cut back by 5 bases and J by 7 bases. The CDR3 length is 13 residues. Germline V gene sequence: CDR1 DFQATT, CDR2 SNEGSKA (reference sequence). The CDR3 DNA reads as TGCAGTGCTTGGGACAGGGGTAGTGAAAAACTGTTTTTT. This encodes CSAWDRGSEKLFF.

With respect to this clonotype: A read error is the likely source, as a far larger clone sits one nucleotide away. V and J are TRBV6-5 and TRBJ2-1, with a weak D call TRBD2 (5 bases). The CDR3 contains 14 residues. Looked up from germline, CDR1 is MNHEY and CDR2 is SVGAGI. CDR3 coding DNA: TGTGCCGGCAGTTACTTAGGACTCTACAATGAGCAGTTCTTC. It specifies CAGSYLGLYNEQFF.

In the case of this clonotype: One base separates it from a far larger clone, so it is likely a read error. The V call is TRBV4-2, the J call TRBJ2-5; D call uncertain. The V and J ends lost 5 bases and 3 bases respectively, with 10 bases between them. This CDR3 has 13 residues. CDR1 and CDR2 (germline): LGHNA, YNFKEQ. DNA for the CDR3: TGTGCCAGCAGCTTGAAGGCGGAAGAGACCCAGTACTTC. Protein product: CASSLKAEETQYF.

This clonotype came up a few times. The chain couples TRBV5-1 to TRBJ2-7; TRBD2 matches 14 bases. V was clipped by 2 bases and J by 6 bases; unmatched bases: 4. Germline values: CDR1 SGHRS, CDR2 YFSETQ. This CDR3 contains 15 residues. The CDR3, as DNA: TGCGCCAGCAGCTTTACCGGACTAGCGGGAGGCGAGCAGTACTTC. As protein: CASSFTGLAGGEQYF.

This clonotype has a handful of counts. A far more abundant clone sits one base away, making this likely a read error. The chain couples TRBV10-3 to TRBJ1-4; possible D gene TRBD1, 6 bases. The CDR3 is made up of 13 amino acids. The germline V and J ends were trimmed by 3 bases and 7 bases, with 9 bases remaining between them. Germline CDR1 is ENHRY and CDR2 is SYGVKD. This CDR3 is CAISETGSEKLFF. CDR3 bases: TGTGCCATCAGTGAAACAGGGAGTGAAAAACTGTTTTTT.

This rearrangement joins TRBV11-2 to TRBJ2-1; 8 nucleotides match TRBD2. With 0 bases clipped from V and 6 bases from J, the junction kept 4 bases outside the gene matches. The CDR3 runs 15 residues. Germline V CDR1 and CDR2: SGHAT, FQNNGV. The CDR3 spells CASSLELAEINEQFF. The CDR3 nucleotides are TGTGCCAGCAGCTTAGAACTAGCGGAGATCAATGAGCAGTTCTTC.

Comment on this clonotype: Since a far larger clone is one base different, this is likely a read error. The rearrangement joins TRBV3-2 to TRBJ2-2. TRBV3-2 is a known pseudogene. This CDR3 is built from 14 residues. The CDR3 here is CASSQESHTGQLFF. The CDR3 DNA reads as TGTGCCAGCAGCCAAGAATCCCACACCGGGCAGCTGTTTTTT.

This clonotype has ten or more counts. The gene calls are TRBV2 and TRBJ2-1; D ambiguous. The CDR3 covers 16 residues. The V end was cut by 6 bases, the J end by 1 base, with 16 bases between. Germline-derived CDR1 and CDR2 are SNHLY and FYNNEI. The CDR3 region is CASRYYFLESYNEQFF. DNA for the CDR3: TGTGCCAGCAGGTACTACTTCCTAGAATCCTACAATGAGCAGTTCTTC.

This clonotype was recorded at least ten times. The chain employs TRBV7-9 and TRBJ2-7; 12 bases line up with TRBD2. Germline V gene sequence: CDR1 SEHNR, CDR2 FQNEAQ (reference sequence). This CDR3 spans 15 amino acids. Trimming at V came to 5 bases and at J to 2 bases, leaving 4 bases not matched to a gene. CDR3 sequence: CASSPTSGSTYEQYF. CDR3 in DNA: TGTGCCAGCAGCCCGACTAGCGGGAGTACCTACGAGCAGTACTTC.

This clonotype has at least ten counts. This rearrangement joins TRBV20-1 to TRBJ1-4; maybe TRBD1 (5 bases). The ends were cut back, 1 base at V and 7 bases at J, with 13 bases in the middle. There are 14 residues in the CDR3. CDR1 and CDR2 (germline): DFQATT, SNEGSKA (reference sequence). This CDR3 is CSARVADGTEKLFF. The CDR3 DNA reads TGCAGTGCTAGAGTCGCCGACGGGACTGAAAAACTGTTTTTT.

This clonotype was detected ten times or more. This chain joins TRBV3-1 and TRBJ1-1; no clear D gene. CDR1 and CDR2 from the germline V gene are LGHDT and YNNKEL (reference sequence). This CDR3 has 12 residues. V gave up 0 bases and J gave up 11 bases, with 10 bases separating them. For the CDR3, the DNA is TGTGCCAGCAGCCAAGAAAAGGCGAGGGCTTTCTTT. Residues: CASSQEKARAFF.

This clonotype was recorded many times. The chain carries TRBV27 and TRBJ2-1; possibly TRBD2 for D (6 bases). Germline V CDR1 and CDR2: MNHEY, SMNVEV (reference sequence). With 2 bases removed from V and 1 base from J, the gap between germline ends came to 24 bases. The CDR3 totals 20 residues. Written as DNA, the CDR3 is TGTGCCAGCAGTTTACCGCGACCACGACTTCGCGGGACGTCCTACAATGAGCAGTTCTTC. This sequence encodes CASSLPRPRLRGTSYNEQFF.

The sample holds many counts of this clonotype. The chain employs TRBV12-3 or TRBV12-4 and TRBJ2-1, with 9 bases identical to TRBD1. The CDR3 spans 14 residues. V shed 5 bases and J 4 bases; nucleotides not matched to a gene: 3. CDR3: CASSLQGAYNEQFF. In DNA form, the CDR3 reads TGTGCCAGCAGTCTACAGGGGGCATACAATGAGCAGTTCTTC.

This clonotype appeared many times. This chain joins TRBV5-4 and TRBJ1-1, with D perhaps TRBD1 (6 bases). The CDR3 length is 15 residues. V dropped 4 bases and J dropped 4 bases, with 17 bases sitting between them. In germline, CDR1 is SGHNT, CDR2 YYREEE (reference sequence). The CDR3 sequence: CASSLNQGIGTEAFF. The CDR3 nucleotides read TGTGCCAGCAGCCTAAACCAGGGGATTGGCACTGAAGCTTTCTTT.

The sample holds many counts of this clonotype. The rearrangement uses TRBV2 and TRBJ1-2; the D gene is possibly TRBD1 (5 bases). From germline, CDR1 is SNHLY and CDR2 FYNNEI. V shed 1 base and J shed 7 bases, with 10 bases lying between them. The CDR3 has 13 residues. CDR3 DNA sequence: TGTGCCAGCAGTGAAGTGGGGGAGGCTGGCTACACCTTC. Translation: CASSEVGEAGYTF.

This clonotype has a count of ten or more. The chain's CDR3 is CSARSVTGMDSYEQYF. CDR3 coding DNA: TGCAGTGCTAGGTCCGTTACGGGAATGGACTCCTACGAGCAGTACTTC. The J gene is TRBJ2-7, the V gene TRBV20-1, with TRBD2 as a possible D gene (5 bases). V lost 3 bases to trimming and J lost 0 bases, with 18 bases between them. The germline V gene encodes CDR1 DFQATT and CDR2 SNEGSKA (reference sequence). This CDR3 spans 16 amino acids.

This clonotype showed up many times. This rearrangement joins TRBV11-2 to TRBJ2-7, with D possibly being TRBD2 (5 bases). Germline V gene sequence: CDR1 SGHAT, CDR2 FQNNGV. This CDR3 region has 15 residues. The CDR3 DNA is TGTTTGGGCGGGCGAATGCCTCGGGTCCCCTACGAGCAGTACTTC. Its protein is CLGGRMPRVPYEQYF.

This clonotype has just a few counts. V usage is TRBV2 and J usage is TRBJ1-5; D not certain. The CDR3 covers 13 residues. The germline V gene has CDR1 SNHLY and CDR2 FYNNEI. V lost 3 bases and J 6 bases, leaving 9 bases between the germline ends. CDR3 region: CASSDQDGQPQHF. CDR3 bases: TGTGCCAGCAGTGACCAGGATGGTCAGCCCCAGCATTTT.

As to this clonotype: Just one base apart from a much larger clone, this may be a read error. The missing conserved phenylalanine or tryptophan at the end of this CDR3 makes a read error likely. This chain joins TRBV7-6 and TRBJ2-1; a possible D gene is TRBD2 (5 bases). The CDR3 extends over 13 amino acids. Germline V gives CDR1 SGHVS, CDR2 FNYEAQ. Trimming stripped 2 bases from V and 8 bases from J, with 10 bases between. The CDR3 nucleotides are TGTGCCAGCAGCTTATCTTTGGGAGATGAGCAGTTCCTC. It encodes CASSLSLGDEQFL.

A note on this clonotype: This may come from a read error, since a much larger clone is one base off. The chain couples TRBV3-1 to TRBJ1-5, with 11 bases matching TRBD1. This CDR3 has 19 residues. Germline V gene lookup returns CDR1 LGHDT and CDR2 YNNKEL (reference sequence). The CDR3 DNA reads TGTGCCAGCAGCCAAGATAGCGGACAGGGGGCCTCGGGGAATCAGCTCCAGCATTTT. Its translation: CASSQDSGQGASGNQLQHF. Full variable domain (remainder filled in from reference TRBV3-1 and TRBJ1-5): DTAVSQTPKYLVTQMGNDKSIKCEQNLGHDTMYWYKQDSKKFLKIMFSYNNKELIINETVPNRFSPKSPDKAHLNLHINSLELGDSAVYFCASSQDSGQGASGNQLQHFGDGTRLSIL.

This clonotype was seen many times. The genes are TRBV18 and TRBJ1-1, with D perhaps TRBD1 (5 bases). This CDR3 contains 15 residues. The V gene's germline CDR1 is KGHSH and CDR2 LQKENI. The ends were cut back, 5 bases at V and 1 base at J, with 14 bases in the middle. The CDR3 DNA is TGTGCCAGCTCATCCCGTGGGGGTAGGAACACTGAAGCTTTCTTT. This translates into CASSSRGGRNTEAFF.